This paragraph reports one TCR beta chain. Building of the TCR beta libraries involved iRepertoire HTBI primers and Arm-PCR of CDR3 regions. TCRdb ran MiXCR on the multiplex PCR reads and lists one entry per CDR3 protein. Seen here are 300,000 to 500,000 distinct CDR3 sequences, roughly 20% observed once, and the top ten hold around 21%. The ends were cut back, 6 bases at V and 4 bases at J, with 15 bases in the middle. CDR3 size: 14 residues. Germline CDR1 reads SGHAT; CDR2 reads FQNNGV. The sample originates from a study of regulatory T cells in long-lasting Graves disease. Time point denoted: persistent/refractory GD, antithyroid drugs over 5 years with positive TRAb. Isolated PBMC RNA provided the starting material for the TCR library.

This clonotype was obtained from a female donor with Graves disease. The starting material was peripheral blood mononuclear cells (PBMCs), obtained when the disease was refractory, from a patient treated with antithyroid drugs. The rearrangement links TRBV11-2 to TRBJ1-1; weak D call: TRBD1 (5 bases). The CDR3 DNA follows: TGTGCCAGCAGACCATTTAGGGGTCCCACTGAAGCTTTCTTT. Translating gives CASRPFRGPTEAFF.